This entry concerns a single T cell receptor beta chain. This record belongs to a study of Ad26.COV2.S vaccination and SARS-CoV-2 variants. About the study: The trial was COV1001 and the donor's arm was Ad26.COV2.S. In the study, Ad26.COV2.S was injected intramuscularly once, or twice 56 days apart.

Looked up from germline, CDR1 is SGDLS and CDR2 is YYNGEE. The CDR3 loop spans 15 amino acids. Trimming removed 3 bases at V and 10 bases at J, with 21 bases between. The assay was immunoSEQ multiplex PCR, and TCRdb's table has in-frame clones only and misses some. There are fewer than 500,000 clones in the sample; roughly 89% occur only once, and roughly 2.5% lies in the top ten. Specified treatment: roughly 18 received Ad26.COV2.S at low or high dose, single or two shots; roughly five received placebo; per-sample allocation not given. Samples came from day 63 after the first vaccine or placebo injection.

The sequencing here drew on peripheral blood, taken in a trial of Ad26.COV2.S vaccine versus placebo. The receptor was derived from a person between 18 and 65 years old who received the Ad26.COV2.S COVID-19 vaccine or a placebo. The chain carries TRBV9 and TRBJ2-3; D could derive from TRBD1 or TRBD2 (5 bases each). CDR3 residues: CASSADTGTPRAQYF. In nucleotides, the CDR3 is TGTGCCAGCAGCGCCGATACCGGGACCCCCAGGGCGCAGTATTTT.